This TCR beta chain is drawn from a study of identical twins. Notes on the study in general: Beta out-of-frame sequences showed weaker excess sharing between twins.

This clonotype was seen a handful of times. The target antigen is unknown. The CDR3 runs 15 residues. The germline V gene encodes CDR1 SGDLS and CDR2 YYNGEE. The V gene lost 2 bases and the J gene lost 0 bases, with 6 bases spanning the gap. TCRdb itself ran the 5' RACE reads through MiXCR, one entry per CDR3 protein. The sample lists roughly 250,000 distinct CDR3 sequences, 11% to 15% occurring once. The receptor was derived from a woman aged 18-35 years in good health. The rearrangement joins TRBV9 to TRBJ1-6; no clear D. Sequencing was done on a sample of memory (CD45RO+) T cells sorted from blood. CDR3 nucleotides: TGTGCCAGCAGCGTTTCAAGCTCCTATAATTCACCCCTCCACTTT. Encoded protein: CASSVSSSYNSPLHF.